Below are 17 T cell receptor beta chains sequenced from a single sample in a study of T cells in localized non-small cell lung cancer. Measured with immunoSEQ multiplex PCR; TCRdb has only the in-frame clones, and not every one. This table holds about 54,000 clones, about 83% found once. Specimen: peripheral blood, collected before any cancer treatment. Receptors originate from an older female donor with stage II squamous cell lung carcinoma.

The chain recombines TRBV11-2 with TRBJ1-1; D perhaps matches TRBD1 (6 bases). The CDR3 runs 12 residues. V lost 5 bases, J lost 11 bases, and 15 bases lay in between. Germline CDR1 reads SGHAT; CDR2 reads FQNNGV. The CDR3, as DNA: TGTGCCAGCAGCGCTACAGGGTATAAGGCTTTCTTT. Translated: CASSATGYKAFF.

The chain has TRBV5-4 and TRBJ2-3; 10 bases align to TRBD2. The CDR3 is 16 amino acids. Germline-derived CDR1 and CDR2 are SGHNT and YYREEE (reference sequence). Trimming at V came to 4 bases and at J to 3 bases, leaving 8 bases not matched to a gene. CDR3 sequence (DNA): TGTGCCAGCAGCCCACAGATGACTAGCGGGACAGATACGCAGTATTTT. It specifies CASSPQMTSGTDTQYF.

V and J are TRBV9 and TRBJ2-6; 11 bases line up with TRBD1. The length of the CDR3 is 18 residues. V was pared by 3 bases and J by 4 bases, with 9 bases of the junction left unmatched. The V gene's germline CDR1 is SGDLS and CDR2 YYNGEE. The CDR3 DNA follows: TGTGCCAGCAGCGCCCGGACAGGGGGCGTTTCGGGGGCCAACGTCCTGACTTTC. Translation gives CASSARTGGVSGANVLTF.

V gene TRBV7-9 combines with J gene TRBJ1-5; TRBD1 is a possible D gene (5 bases). CDR1 and CDR2 (germline): SEHNR, FQNEAQ (reference sequence). The length of the CDR3 is 15 residues. Trimming pared 3 bases from V and 0 bases from J, leaving 9 bases between. The CDR3 nucleotides read TGTGCCAGCAGCTTTGGCGGGGGTAGCAATCAGCCCCAGCATTTT. Translating it yields CASSFGGGSNQPQHF.

V and J are TRBV29-1 and TRBJ1-3; D ambiguous. CDR3 size: 16 residues. Germline V gene lookup returns CDR1 SQVTM and CDR2 ANQGSEA. Trimming took off 7 bases at V and 0 bases at J, with 19 bases between the two ends. CDR3 region: CSASIGLRVSGNTIYF. In DNA form, the CDR3 reads TGCAGCGCGTCCATTGGGTTAAGGGTCTCTGGAAACACCATATATTTT.

Written as DNA, the CDR3 is TGTGCCAGCAGCTTTACAGGGGGAGGCAATCAGCCCCAGCATTTT. It codes for CASSFTGGGNQPQHF. V gene TRBV7-9 combines with J gene TRBJ1-5; 8 nucleotides match TRBD1. The J segment lost 2 bases and the V segment lost 3 bases, leaving 3 bases of the junction unmatched. Germline V gives CDR1 SEHNR, CDR2 FQNEAQ (reference sequence). The CDR3 spans 15 residues.

The rearrangement links TRBV7-8 to TRBJ2-1; the match to TRBD1 covers 7 bases. The CDR3 totals 13 residues. Trimming removed 1 base from V and 15 bases from J; junction bases left unmatched: 9. Germline CDR1 reads SGHVS; CDR2 reads FQNEAQ. CDR3 bases: TGTGCCAGCAGCTTAGTTCCGACTAAGGGGGCGTTCTTC. This gives the protein CASSLVPTKGAFF.

The chain uses TRBV7-3 and TRBJ2-1; the match to TRBD1 covers 9 bases. The germline gives CDR1 SGHTA, CDR2 FQGTGA. The CDR3 has 16 residues. After removal of 4 bases from V and 7 bases from J, the junction contained 11 bases not matched to a gene. This chain's CDR3 is CASSSLPGQGKNEQFF. The CDR3 DNA is TGTGCCAGCAGCTCCCTCCCGGGACAGGGAAAAAATGAGCAGTTCTTC.

J is TRBJ2-7 and V is TRBV30; D is undetermined. The CDR3 is made up of 13 amino acids. The germline V and J ends were trimmed by 3 bases and 4 bases, with 13 bases remaining between them. Germline loops: CDR1 GTSNPN, CDR2 SVGIG (reference sequence). The CDR3 protein is CAWSKGPLYEQYF. CDR3 sequence (DNA): TGTGCCTGGAGCAAGGGCCCCCTTTACGAGCAGTACTTC.

The genes are TRBV7-2 and TRBJ1-1; 9 nucleotides align to TRBD1. Looked up from germline, CDR1 is SGHTA and CDR2 is FQGNSA. The CDR3 has 15 residues. V was clipped by 4 bases and J by 6 bases; unmatched bases: 9. The CDR3 bases are TGTGCCAGCAGCTCCCGACAGGGGGGTAAATCTGAAGCTTTCTTT. This codes for CASSSRQGGKSEAFF.

This chain uses TRBV29-1 with TRBJ1-2; no reliable D call. Germline lookup yields CDR1 SQVTM and CDR2 ANQGSEA. Between the trimmed V and J ends, which lost 3 bases and 4 bases, there was a span of 6 bases. This CDR3 is built from 11 residues. For the CDR3, the DNA is TGCAGCGTTGACGGGCCCTATGGCTACACCTTC. Translating it yields CSVDGPYGYTF.

The chain employs TRBV7-2 and TRBJ2-1; TRBD2 matches at 12 bases. The germline gives CDR1 SGHTA, CDR2 FQGNSA. The length of the CDR3 is 15 residues. V shed 5 bases and J 8 bases; nucleotides not matched to a gene: 7. CDR3 residues: CASSVPGLAGHEQFF. CDR3 in DNA: TGTGCCAGCAGCGTTCCGGGACTAGCGGGCCATGAGCAGTTCTTC. Full variable domain (rest looked up from reference TRBV7-2 and TRBJ2-1): GAGVSQSPSNKVTEKGKDVELRCDPISGHTALYWYRQSLGQGLEFLIYFQGNSAPDKSGLPSDRFSAERTGGSVSTLTIQRTQQEDSAVYLCASSVPGLAGHEQFFGPGTRLTVL.

J is TRBJ1-1 and V is TRBV7-3, with D possibly matching TRBD1 (5 bases). Per germline, CDR1 SGHTA and CDR2 FQGTGA. Trimming took 7 bases from V and 3 from J, leaving 15 bases between them. This CDR3 spans 14 amino acids. CDR3 amino acids: CASTRSTADTEAFF. CDR3 nucleotides: TGTGCCAGCACCCGATCGACAGCGGACACTGAAGCTTTCTTT.

The chain recombines TRBV6-6 with TRBJ1-5; D not resolved. The CDR3 sequence is 13 residues long. With 0 bases removed from V and 9 bases from J, the gap between germline ends came to 9 bases. Germline loops: CDR1 MNHNY, CDR2 SVGAGI (reference sequence). CDR3 amino acids: CASSYSKERPQHF. The CDR3 DNA follows: TGTGCCAGCAGTTACTCGAAAGAGCGGCCCCAGCATTTT.

The V and J genes are TRBV6-6 and TRBJ2-7, with TRBD2 identical over 8 bases. Losses at the gene ends were 0 bases for V and 3 bases for J; bases not matched to a gene: 4. The CDR3 sequence is 15 residues long. Germline CDR1 MNHNY, CDR2 SVGAGI (reference sequence). The CDR3 loop is CASSYSGGASYEQYF. The DNA for the CDR3 is TGTGCCAGCAGTTACTCCGGGGGGGCCAGCTACGAGCAGTACTTC.

This chain connects TRBV5-4 to TRBJ2-2; TRBD2 matches at 13 bases. The length of the CDR3 is 16 residues. The V segment lost 5 bases and the J segment 6 bases; nucleotides outside the gene matches: 7. Per the germline V gene, CDR1 is SGHNT and CDR2 is YYREEE (reference sequence). CDR3 DNA: TGTGCCAGCAGGCCTACTAGCGGGGGGGCGGCCGGGGAGCTGTTTTTT. Translating it yields CASRPTSGGAAGELFF.

Comment on this clone: Relative to the germline gene, one junction end is altered; a read error may explain this. The chain joins TRBV2 to TRBJ2-1, with TRBD2 matching 10 bases. Germline lookup yields CDR1 SNHLY and CDR2 FYNNEI. This CDR3 region has 14 residues. CDR3 protein: CASSEYGAGGRKVF. CDR3 sequence (DNA): TGTGCCAGCAGTGAATACGGAGCGGGGGGGCGTAAGGTCTTC.